This entry lists 18 T cell receptor beta chains sequenced from one sample in a study of T cells in Graves' hyperthyroidism and ophthalmopathy. The TCR beta CDR3 regions underwent amplification using RNA transcripts as the source. With the HTBI primer set, the TCR CDR3 went through a first round of RT-PCR. TCRdb fed the multiplex PCR reads into MiXCR, producing one record per CDR3 protein. Here the sample spans about 400,000 distinct CDR3 sequences, 15% being singletons. Sequencing input: blood. The receptors were gathered from a woman aged 60-70 years with Graves' ophthalmopathy.

This clonotype was counted many times. This chain uses TRBV12-3 or TRBV12-4 with TRBJ2-3; 11 positions match TRBD2. The CDR3 has 17 residues. With V trimmed by 7 bases and J by 1 base, 10 bases remained unmatched. The CDR3 region is CASTPTSGNWGTDTQYF. CDR3 DNA sequence: TGTGCCAGCACCCCGACTAGCGGGAACTGGGGCACAGATACGCAGTATTTT.

Ten or more counts support this clonotype. V and J are TRBV19 and TRBJ2-7, with D perhaps matching TRBD2 (6 bases). The CDR3 consists of 15 residues. Trimming left V 3 bases short and J 6 bases short, with 18 bases between. Germline assignment: CDR1 LNHDA and CDR2 SQIVND (reference sequence). For the CDR3, the DNA is TGTGCCAGTAGTATGGGGACGGGACTCCGCTTCGAGCAGTACTTC. It translates to CASSMGTGLRFEQYF.

There are many counts of this clonotype. The V gene is TRBV7-8, the J gene TRBJ2-5; the match to TRBD2 covers 10 bases. Germline V lookup: CDR1 SGHVS, CDR2 FQNEAQ. V lost 4 bases and J lost 0; bases outside the gene matches: 5. This CDR3 spans 16 amino acids. This CDR3 reads CASSSSGRADQETQYF. CDR3 nucleotide sequence: TGTGCCAGCAGCTCAAGCGGGAGGGCCGACCAAGAGACCCAGTACTTC.

There are a few counts of this clonotype. J is TRBJ2-5 and V is TRBV5-8, with unresolved D. Trimming removed 7 bases at V and 1 base at J, with 11 bases between. The CDR3 contains 13 residues. Germline V CDR1 and CDR2: SGHTS, YDEGEE. CDR3 nucleotide sequence: TGTGCCAGCTCCACGGAATCCCAAGAGACCCAGTACTTC. Amino acids: CASSTESQETQYF.

This clonotype has just a few counts. V is TRBV11-2 and J is TRBJ2-5; 7 nucleotides line up with TRBD1. Germline CDR1 SGHAT, CDR2 FQNNGV. The CDR3 runs to 16 residues. Losses at the gene ends were 5 bases for V and 1 base for J; bases not matched to a gene: 10. The CDR3 DNA follows: TGTGCCAGCAGCCAAGTAGGGGGCGCGAGCCAAGAGACCCAGTACTTC. It translates to CASSQVGGASQETQYF.

This clonotype was recorded many times. The chain recombines TRBV5-1 with TRBJ2-3; 9 bases align to TRBD1. Germline lookup yields CDR1 SGHRS and CDR2 YFSETQ. After removal of 4 bases from V and 5 bases from J, the junction contained 8 bases not matched to a gene. This CDR3 spans 15 amino acids. CDR3 bases: TGCGCCAGCAGCCCCACCGGGACAGGGCTAGATACGCAGTATTTT. This sequence encodes CASSPTGTGLDTQYF.

The rearrangement joins TRBV19 to TRBJ1-1; 7 bases fit TRBD1. V lost 7 bases, J lost 1 base, and 12 bases stayed unmatched. Germline V lookup: CDR1 LNHDA, CDR2 SQIVND (reference sequence). CDR3 size: 16 residues. The CDR3 nucleotides read TGTGCCAGTACCCACCGGCAGGGGGTCGGGAACACTGAAGCTTTCTTT. It codes for CASTHRQGVGNTEAFF.

This clonotype showed up many times. CDR3 loop: CSASFWSGSYGDTQYF. As DNA, the CDR3 is TGCAGTGCTAGTTTTTGGAGCGGGAGCTACGGAGATACGCAGTATTTT. The chain links TRBV20-1 to TRBJ2-3; 8 nucleotides align to TRBD2. The CDR3 is 16 residues long. Germline CDR1 reads DFQATT; CDR2 reads SNEGSKA (reference sequence). V shed 3 bases and J 5 bases; nucleotides not matched to a gene: 13.

The J gene is TRBJ1-2, the V gene TRBV28; D possibly corresponds to TRBD1 (5 bases). V was pared by 5 bases and J by 7 bases, with 11 bases between. The germline gives CDR1 MDHEN, CDR2 SYDVKM. This CDR3 spans 12 amino acids. The CDR3 is CASSTPGVGYTF. In DNA form, the CDR3 reads TGTGCCAGCAGTACTCCGGGGGTTGGCTACACCTTC.

This clonotype was observed a handful of times. The chain links TRBV7-8 to TRBJ2-2; the match to TRBD2 covers 9 bases. The germline gives CDR1 SGHVS, CDR2 FQNEAQ. V was clipped by 1 base and J by 7 bases; unmatched bases: 4. This CDR3 is 15 amino acids long. CDR3 sequence (DNA): TGTGCCAGCAGCTTAGGCGCGGGAGGGGTCGGGGAGCTGTTTTTT. This encodes CASSLGAGGVGELFF.

The V gene is TRBV7-9, the J gene TRBJ2-2; D may correspond to TRBD1 or TRBD2 (5 bases each). The CDR3 totals 15 residues. Trimming pared 5 bases from V and 4 bases from J, leaving 14 bases between. Germline V lookup: CDR1 SEHNR, CDR2 FQNEAQ (reference sequence). CDR3 bases: TGTGCCAGCAGCCTCGGGACCCCGGCCACCGGGGAGCTGTTTTTT. Its translation: CASSLGTPATGELFF.

V usage is TRBV10-3 and J usage is TRBJ2-1; D is ambiguous. V was shortened by 0 bases and J by 5 bases, with 11 bases between the two germline ends. The germline V gene encodes CDR1 ENHRY and CDR2 SYGVKD. The CDR3 contains 15 residues. CDR3 residues: CAISESGSPHNEQFF. The DNA of the CDR3 is TGTGCCATCAGTGAGTCTGGGTCCCCACACAATGAGCAGTTCTTC.

This clonotype was seen a handful of times. The chain employs TRBV24-1 and TRBJ2-3; 10 positions agree with TRBD2. This CDR3 has 17 residues. Germline loops: CDR1 KGHDR, CDR2 SFDVKD. Trimming at V came to 0 bases and at J to 4 bases, leaving 6 bases not matched to a gene. The CDR3 reads CATSDLGLAGAPDTQYF. The CDR3, as DNA: TGTGCCACCAGTGATTTGGGTCTAGCGGGAGCCCCAGATACGCAGTATTTT.

In its sample, this clonotype was seen many times. This chain uses TRBV6-2 or TRBV6-3 with TRBJ2-1; D remains ambiguous. CDR3 length: 15 amino acids. V lost 4 bases and J 0 bases, leaving 10 bases between the germline ends. Germline V lookup: CDR1 MNHEY, CDR2 SVGEGT. The CDR3 sequence is CASSSRGSSYNEQFF. The CDR3, as DNA: TGTGCCAGCAGTTCCCGCGGTAGCTCCTACAATGAGCAGTTCTTC.

This clonotype was detected many times. The chain couples TRBV6-5 to TRBJ2-1; 7 bases match TRBD2. V trimming: 4 bases; J trimming: 0 bases; junction bases outside the gene matches: 15. This CDR3 has 19 amino acids. In germline, CDR1 is MNHEY, CDR2 SVGAGI. Here the CDR3 reads CASSSSGTTELYSYNEQFF. CDR3 nucleotide sequence: TGTGCCAGCAGTTCCTCCGGGACTACCGAATTATACTCCTACAATGAGCAGTTCTTC.

This clonotype was observed at least ten times. This chain uses TRBV20-1 with TRBJ2-4; D is uncertain. The V gene lost 0 bases and the J gene lost 2 bases, with 14 bases spanning the gap. The CDR3 extends over 16 amino acids. The germline gives CDR1 DFQATT, CDR2 SNEGSKA (reference sequence). This CDR3 reads CSARDTYSPPKNIQYF. CDR3 DNA: TGCAGTGCTAGAGATACGTACTCCCCGCCCAAAAACATTCAGTACTTC.

The table lists this clonotype with many counts. This chain links TRBV2 with TRBJ2-3; 9 nucleotides line up with TRBD2. Trimming removed 11 bases from V and 2 bases from J; junction bases left unmatched: 8. The germline gives CDR1 SNHLY, CDR2 FYNNEI. The length of the CDR3 is 14 residues. CDR3 nucleotide sequence: TGTGCCGGCAAGACTAGCGGATCCACAGATACGCAGTATTTT. Protein sequence: CAGKTSGSTDTQYF.

The chain is built from TRBV5-6 and TRBJ2-7; 10 bases agree with TRBD2. Germline lookup yields CDR1 SGHDT and CDR2 YYEEEE. Trimming at V came to 4 bases and at J to 0 bases, leaving 10 bases not matched to a gene. This CDR3 contains 17 residues. The CDR3: CASSIRPGLAYSYEQYF. DNA of the CDR3: TGTGCCAGCAGCATTCGTCCGGGACTAGCGTACTCCTACGAGCAGTACTTC.